The source of this TCR beta chain is a study of T-cell reconstitution after alpha-beta-depleted transplantation in children (dated by TCRdb to about 2016). About the full investigation: T-cell immune reconstitution after TCRalphabeta/CD19-depleted allogeneic hematopoietic cell transplantation in children was quantitatively tracked in the study by means of TCR repertoire profiling.

Remarks on this clonotype: The antigen this receptor binds is unknown. Base qualities are not provided; no much larger clone lies one nucleotide away.

Libraries came from PCR. The instrument was an Illumina HiSeq 2500. TCR library preparation used molecular barcoding, with unique molecular identifiers applied to normalize quantification of the TCRbeta repertoire. Clones were called with MiXCR by TCRdb after fastp trimmed the public reads at Q25, and only in-frame beta chains were retained. Every CDR3 protein is listed once, alongside the most common genes and DNA of its rows. This sample gives approximately 400,000 distinct CDR3 sequences in total; about a tenth of them show up just once. The ten biggest clones cover 5% to 6.5% of the sample. The receptor comes from a human donor who donated a stem cell graft to a child with acute myeloid leukemia. The sample in question was PBMCs from the stem cell graft donor, obtained from the stem cell graft.

The CDR3 reads as follows: CASSLVRFGPGRLEDYNEQFF. The nucleotides read TGTGCCAGCAGCTTGGTGAGGTTTGGACCCGGGAGGCTTGAGGACTACAATGAGCAGTTCTTC. The chain links TRBV5-6 with TRBJ2-1, with 7 bases in between that match TRBD2. V and J are trimmed by 0 bases and 3 bases, and the gene matches miss 21 bases of the junction. The CDR3 measures 21 amino acids from cysteine to phenylalanine. This entry keeps only the CDR3 DNA: 63 bases, framed from base 1. Reading the germline V gene gives CDR1 SGHDT and CDR2 YYEEEE.